The entry below describes one TCR beta chain. The antigen remains undetermined. The entry originates in a study of CD8+ T cells in alopecia areata. cDNA reverse transcribed from extracted RNA served as the sequencing template. TCRdb's table, derived via immunoSEQ multiplex PCR, lists solely in-frame clones and lacks some. The table shows more than 200,000 clones, with about 68% occurring only once. CDR1 is MGHRA and CDR2 is YSYEKL in the germline V gene. V dropped 1 base and J dropped 6; count of bases not matched to a gene: 5. This CDR3 is built from 17 residues. Researchers gathered lesional scalp punch biopsies and peripheral blood from patients with alopecia areata. Regarding the study as a whole: In lesional scalp, particularly from alopecia totalis/universalis, clonality was higher than in normal scalp.

The sequences come from CD4+ T cells sorted from blood, collected at week 0. The chain combines TRBV4-1 with TRBJ2-3, with 15 positions matching TRBD2. This receptor was taken from a human donor with alopecia areata. The CDR3 region has the DNA TGCGCCAGCAGCCAAGCTCGGACTAGCGGGGGGGCTGATACGCAGTATTTT. The encoded protein is CASSQARTSGGADTQYF.